This paragraph covers one TCR beta chain sequence. Its antigen is not known. The sample is drawn from a study of somatic mutations in cytotoxic T cells in rheumatoid arthritis. Findings of the study overall: Within the rheumatoid arthritis patients, CD8+ clonality went up as age increased (Spearman r of about 0.52). The same was not true of the healthy controls. Antigens recognized by the expanded CD8+ clones were unknown. Age-matched healthy controls and rheumatoid arthritis patients had CD8+ T-cell clonality that did not differ significantly.

The CDR3 runs to 14 residues. Germline loops: CDR1 SEHNR, CDR2 FQNEAQ (reference sequence). Trimming left V 2 bases short and J 1 base short, with 8 bases between. Authors' processing steps: Patient CD8+ clones bigger than 1% seldom lined up with published virus-specific TCRB sequences. The repertoire was sequenced with immunoSEQ multiplex PCR; TCRdb's copy has only in-frame clones and lacks some. V, J and clone size were drawn from that table, and D and trimming were deduced from the DNA. The data contain around 21,000 clones, about four fifths of them seen just once; the ten biggest clones take up 11%.

This receptor was obtained from an adult with rheumatoid arthritis. This rearrangement joins TRBV7-9 to TRBJ2-5; the D is unclear. The specimen sequenced was CD8+ T cells sorted from blood. The CDR3 nucleotides are TGTGCCAGCAGCTTATTGGCGGTCCAAGAGACCCAGTACTTC. It yields the protein CASSLLAVQETQYF. Complete variable domain (other parts from reference TRBV7-9 and TRBJ2-5): DTGVSQNPRHKITKRGQNVTFRCDPISEHNRLYWYRQTLGQGPEFLTYFQNEAQLEKSRLLSDRFSAERPKGSFSTLEIQRTEQGDSAMYLCASSLLAVQETQYFGPGTRLLVL.